Listed below are T cell receptor beta chains from one sample, sequenced in a study of cytomegalovirus exposure and HLA in healthy donors. TCRdb keeps only in-frame clones here, not all; method: immunoSEQ multiplex PCR. The table lists about 98,000 clones, about 90% of them singletons. Sequencing used PBMCs. The source of these receptors is a man aged 18 to 29 in good health and CMV-seropositive. Both conserved end residues are part of each CDR3. D genes are given only for firm matches. Clone size is given for some rows only: seen once, a few or many times, or a class if the clone is expanded.

CDR3 length: 13; V gene: TRBV10-2; clone size: .; J gene: TRBJ1-1; D gene: .; CDR3 DNA: TGCGCCAGCAAGGACAGCTTGAACACTGAAGCTTTCTTT; CDR3 protein: CASKDSLNTEAFF
CDR3 length: 15; V gene: TRBV6-5; clone size: .; J gene: TRBJ2-7; D gene: TRBD2; CDR3 DNA: TGTGCCAGCAGTTACAGCGGGACGAGCTCCTACGAGCAGTACTTC; CDR3 protein: CASSYSGTSSYEQYF
CDR3 length: 17; V gene: TRBV11-2; clone size: .; J gene: TRBJ1-1; D gene: .; CDR3 DNA: TGTGCCAGCAGCTTAGTCATTCAGGGGTCCTGGGACACTGAAGCTTTCTTT; CDR3 protein: CASSLVIQGSWDTEAFF
CDR3 length: 14; V gene: TRBV4-1; clone size: .; J gene: TRBJ2-1; D gene: .; CDR3 DNA: TGCGCCAGCAGCCACATAGCCTCCTACAATGAGCAGTTCTTC; CDR3 protein: CASSHIASYNEQFF
CDR3 length: 16; V gene: TRBV5-4; clone size: .; J gene: TRBJ2-3; D gene: TRBD2; CDR3 DNA: TGTGCCAGCAGCTTGTCGCAGCGGGAGGGCACAGATACGCAGTATTTT; CDR3 protein: CASSLSQREGTDTQYF
CDR3 length: 19; V gene: TRBV5-8; clone size: .; J gene: TRBJ2-1; D gene: TRBD1; CDR3 DNA: TGTGCCAGCAGCGGGGCCGGGACAGGGTCTTTACCCAGCTACAATGAGCAGTTCTTC; CDR3 protein: CASSGAGTGSLPSYNEQFF
CDR3 length: 16; V gene: TRBV5-6; clone size: few; J gene: TRBJ2-5; D gene: .; CDR3 DNA: TGTGCCAGCAGCTTTTTACGGCGAAGACAGCAAGAGACCCAGTACTTC; CDR3 protein: CASSFLRRRQQETQYF
CDR3 length: 14; V gene: TRBV14; clone size: .; J gene: TRBJ1-1; D gene: TRBD1; CDR3 DNA: TGTGCCAGCAGCCAGGGGACAGGGATGGCTGAAGCTTTCTTT; CDR3 protein: CASSQGTGMAEAFF
CDR3 length: 15; V gene: TRBV5-6; clone size: once; J gene: TRBJ2-3; D gene: TRBD2; CDR3 DNA: TGTGCCAGCAGCTTTCGGGGGGGGAGCACAGATACGCAGTATTTT; CDR3 protein: CASSFRGGSTDTQYF
CDR3 length: 15; V gene: TRBV7-9; clone size: .; J gene: TRBJ2-1; D gene: .; CDR3 DNA: TGTGCCAGCAGCTTAGACTATATCTCCTACAATGAGCAGTTCTTC; CDR3 protein: CASSLDYISYNEQFF
CDR3 length: 18; V gene: TRBV7-9; clone size: .; J gene: TRBJ1-3; D gene: TRBD1; CDR3 DNA: TGTGCCAGCCTAGCGAGGGGGCGCGAAATTATCTCTGGAAACACCATATATTTT; CDR3 protein: CASLARGREIISGNTIYF
CDR3 length: 16; V gene: TRBV9; clone size: .; J gene: TRBJ2-1; D gene: TRBD1; CDR3 DNA: TGTGCCAGCAGCGTAGCAGGGACAGGGGCCTACAATGAGCAGTTCTTC; CDR3 protein: CASSVAGTGAYNEQFF
CDR3 length: 12; V gene: TRBV5-6; clone size: .; J gene: TRBJ1-1; D gene: TRBD1; CDR3 DNA: TGTGCCTCATACGGGACAGGGACTGAAGCTTTCTTT; CDR3 protein: CASYGTGTEAFF
CDR3 length: 14; V gene: TRBV6-1; clone size: .; J gene: TRBJ2-2; D gene: TRBD2; CDR3 DNA: TGTGCCAGCATCGGACTAGCGACGGCCGGGGAGCTGTTTTTT; CDR3 protein: CASIGLATAGELFF
CDR3 length: 19; V gene: TRBV6-1; clone size: .; J gene: TRBJ1-2; D gene: TRBD1; CDR3 DNA: TGTGCCAGCAGTGGTGACAGGGCTGACTTTTTTTTAGCTAACTATGGCTACACCTTC; CDR3 protein: CASSGDRADFFLANYGYTF
CDR3 length: 14; V gene: TRBV6-5; clone size: once; J gene: TRBJ2-5; D gene: TRBD1; CDR3 DNA: TGTGCCAGCAGTTACTTAACAGGGGCAGAGACCCAGTACTTC; CDR3 protein: CASSYLTGAETQYF
CDR3 length: 14; V gene: TRBV5-6; clone size: .; J gene: TRBJ1-5; D gene: TRBD1; CDR3 DNA: TGTGCCAGCAGCAAGCGACAGGGGGTGCAGCCCCAGCATTTT; CDR3 protein: CASSKRQGVQPQHF
CDR3 length: 19; V gene: TRBV7-9; clone size: .; J gene: TRBJ2-7; D gene: .; CDR3 DNA: TGTGCCAGCAGCAAAGCGGCCCTTAGCAACCTTTTAAGCTCCTACGAGCAGTACTTC; CDR3 protein: CASSKAALSNLLSSYEQYF
CDR3 length: 14; V gene: TRBV6-5; clone size: once; J gene: TRBJ1-2; D gene: .; CDR3 DNA: TGTGCCAGCAGCTACGGGGATCCGAAGGGGGGCTACACCTTC; CDR3 protein: CASSYGDPKGGYTF
CDR3 length: 15; V gene: TRBV5-1; clone size: few; J gene: TRBJ2-7; D gene: TRBD2; CDR3 DNA: TGCGCCAGCAGCGAACTGACTAGCGGTTCCTACGAGCAGTACTTC; CDR3 protein: CASSELTSGSYEQYF
CDR3 length: 14; V gene: TRBV11-2; clone size: .; J gene: TRBJ2-1; D gene: .; CDR3 DNA: TGTGCCAGCAGCTTCCGGACTCCACCCGTGGAGCAGTTCTTC; CDR3 protein: CASSFRTPPVEQFF
CDR3 length: 13; V gene: TRBV4-3; clone size: .; J gene: TRBJ2-7; D gene: TRBD2; CDR3 DNA: TGCGCCAGCAGCCAAGCTGGGAGGGACGAGCAGTACTTC; CDR3 protein: CASSQAGRDEQYF
CDR3 length: 17; V gene: TRBV14; clone size: .; J gene: TRBJ2-3; D gene: TRBD2; CDR3 DNA: TGTGCCAGCAGGTTAACTAGCGGGAGGGCCACGACAGATACGCAGTATTTT; CDR3 protein: CASRLTSGRATTDTQYF
CDR3 length: 11; V gene: TRBV28; clone size: .; J gene: TRBJ2-7; D gene: .; CDR3 DNA: TGTGCCAGCAGTCCCTACTACGAGCAGTACTTC; CDR3 protein: CASSPYYEQYF
CDR3 length: 14; V gene: TRBV5-6; clone size: .; J gene: TRBJ1-1; D gene: .; CDR3 DNA: TGTGCCAGCAGCTTGGGGGGGGGTTGGACTGAAGCTTTCTTT; CDR3 protein: CASSLGGGWTEAFF
CDR3 length: 15; V gene: TRBV6-5; clone size: .; J gene: TRBJ1-1; D gene: TRBD1; CDR3 DNA: TGTGCCAGCAGCCAGGACAGGGGGCTAGTAACTGAAGCTTTCTTT; CDR3 protein: CASSQDRGLVTEAFF
CDR3 length: 15; V gene: TRBV4-3; clone size: .; J gene: TRBJ2-7; D gene: TRBD2; CDR3 DNA: TGCGCCAGCAGCCAAGATCAGGGAGGGGCCTACGAGCAGTACTTC; CDR3 protein: CASSQDQGGAYEQYF
CDR3 length: 15; V gene: TRBV6-5; clone size: .; J gene: TRBJ1-5; D gene: TRBD1; CDR3 DNA: TGTGCCAGCAGTTACTCGACAGGGATCAATCAGCCCCAGCATTTT; CDR3 protein: CASSYSTGINQPQHF
CDR3 length: 13; V gene: TRBV4-1; clone size: .; J gene: TRBJ1-4; D gene: TRBD1; CDR3 DNA: TGCGCCAGCAGCCAAAACAGGGGGGAAAAACTGTTTTTT; CDR3 protein: CASSQNRGEKLFF
CDR3 length: 14; V gene: TRBV27; clone size: .; J gene: TRBJ2-7; D gene: TRBD1; CDR3 DNA: TGTGCCAGCAGTTCCACGGGACAGACCTACGAGCAGTACTTC; CDR3 protein: CASSSTGQTYEQYF
CDR3 length: 12; V gene: TRBV5-1; clone size: .; J gene: TRBJ2-3; D gene: .; CDR3 DNA: TGCGCCAGCAGCTTGGGAGAAGATACGCAGTATTTT; CDR3 protein: CASSLGEDTQYF
CDR3 length: 11; V gene: TRBV6-5; clone size: .; J gene: TRBJ2-7; D gene: .; CDR3 DNA: TGTGCCAGCAGCAACAATTACGAGCAGTACTTC; CDR3 protein: CASSNNYEQYF
CDR3 length: 14; V gene: TRBV11-2; clone size: .; J gene: TRBJ2-7; D gene: TRBD1; CDR3 DNA: TGTGCCAGCAGCAGGGACAGGGCGGGATACGAGCAGTACTTC; CDR3 protein: CASSRDRAGYEQYF
CDR3 length: 15; V gene: TRBV5-8; clone size: .; J gene: TRBJ1-5; D gene: .; CDR3 DNA: TGTGCCAGCAGTCCCGGGGTTGACGTTAGGCAGCCCCAGCATTTT; CDR3 protein: CASSPGVDVRQPQHF
CDR3 length: 14; V gene: TRBV6-6; clone size: .; J gene: TRBJ1-1; D gene: .; CDR3 DNA: TGTGCCAGCAGTTACGAGACAGAAGTCACTGAAGCTTTCTTT; CDR3 protein: CASSYETEVTEAFF
CDR3 length: 14; V gene: TRBV7-3; clone size: .; J gene: TRBJ2-3; D gene: .; CDR3 DNA: TGTGCCAGCAGCTTAGGACTGAGCACAGATACGCAGTATTTT; CDR3 protein: CASSLGLSTDTQYF
CDR3 length: 16; V gene: TRBV11-2; clone size: .; J gene: TRBJ2-5; D gene: .; CDR3 DNA: TGTGCCAGCAGCCTTATCAGAGGTGGAGGGGGGGCGACCCAGTACTTC; CDR3 protein: CASSLIRGGGGATQYF
CDR3 length: 14; V gene: TRBV9; clone size: .; J gene: TRBJ2-1; D gene: .; CDR3 DNA: TGTGCCAGCAGCGTAGTGGACACCTACAATGAGCAGTTCTTC; CDR3 protein: CASSVVDTYNEQFF
CDR3 length: 14; V gene: TRBV6-5; clone size: .; J gene: TRBJ1-3; D gene: TRBD1; CDR3 DNA: TGTGCCAGCAGCCGGGACAGGGGCCTAAACACCATATATTTT; CDR3 protein: CASSRDRGLNTIYF
CDR3 length: 12; V gene: TRBV28; clone size: .; J gene: TRBJ1-2; D gene: .; CDR3 DNA: TGTGCCAGCAGTTTGCAGGGGAGAGGCTACACCTTC; CDR3 protein: CASSLQGRGYTF
CDR3 length: 18; V gene: TRBV10-1; clone size: .; J gene: TRBJ2-6; D gene: TRBD1; CDR3 DNA: TGCGCCAGCAGTGCACCCGGGACAGGGACGTATGGGGCCAACGTCCTGACTTTC; CDR3 protein: CASSAPGTGTYGANVLTF
CDR3 length: 10; V gene: TRBV20-1; clone size: .; J gene: TRBJ2-1; D gene: .; CDR3 DNA: TGCAGTGCTAGCGGACTAGAGCAGTTCTTC; CDR3 protein: CSASGLEQFF
CDR3 length: 13; V gene: TRBV7-9; clone size: .; J gene: TRBJ1-2; D gene: .; CDR3 DNA: TGTGCCAGCAGCTTAGTGTTACAGGATGGCTACACCTTC; CDR3 protein: CASSLVLQDGYTF
CDR3 length: 13; V gene: TRBV4-2; clone size: medium-sized; J gene: TRBJ1-2; D gene: .; CDR3 DNA: TGTGCCAGCAGCCAAGTGGGTCGGGATGGCTACACCTTC; CDR3 protein: CASSQVGRDGYTF
CDR3 length: 14; V gene: TRBV27; clone size: .; J gene: TRBJ2-3; D gene: TRBD2; CDR3 DNA: TGTGCCAGCAGCCTGACTAGCACCACAGATACGCAGTATTTT; CDR3 protein: CASSLTSTTDTQYF
CDR3 length: 15; V gene: TRBV14; clone size: few; J gene: TRBJ2-1; D gene: .; CDR3 DNA: TGTGCCAGCAGCCAAGTTAGGACTCTTTACAATGAGCAGTTCTTC; CDR3 protein: CASSQVRTLYNEQFF
CDR3 length: 16; V gene: TRBV11-2; clone size: .; J gene: TRBJ1-3; D gene: TRBD1; CDR3 DNA: TGTGCCAGCAGCACAAGACAGGGGGCGAGGGGAAACACCATATATTTT; CDR3 protein: CASSTRQGARGNTIYF
CDR3 length: 14; V gene: TRBV6-5; clone size: .; J gene: TRBJ1-5; D gene: .; CDR3 DNA: TGTGCCAGCAGTGTTGGGGGCGCGGATCAGCCCCAGCATTTT; CDR3 protein: CASSVGGADQPQHF
CDR3 length: 11; V gene: TRBV7-2; clone size: .; J gene: TRBJ2-7; D gene: .; CDR3 DNA: TGTGCCAGCAGCTCTGCCTACGAGCAGTACTTC; CDR3 protein: CASSSAYEQYF
CDR3 length: 15; V gene: TRBV6-5; clone size: .; J gene: TRBJ1-1; D gene: .; CDR3 DNA: TGTGCCAGCACCCCTACGCCGGGGTTGAACACTGAAGCTTTCTTT; CDR3 protein: CASTPTPGLNTEAFF
CDR3 length: 15; V gene: TRBV6-5; clone size: .; J gene: TRBJ2-3; D gene: .; CDR3 DNA: TGTGCCAGCAGTTACACCCGGGGAAGGGAAGATACGCAGTATTTT; CDR3 protein: CASSYTRGREDTQYF
CDR3 length: 14; V gene: TRBV19; clone size: .; J gene: TRBJ1-2; D gene: .; CDR3 DNA: TGTGCCAGTAAGAGTCGCGGCTCCCGAGTTGGCTACACCTTC; CDR3 protein: CASKSRGSRVGYTF
CDR3 length: 13; V gene: TRBV29-1; clone size: .; J gene: TRBJ1-1; D gene: .; CDR3 DNA: TGCAGCGTTGAAGACCAGATGAACACTGAAGCTTTCTTT; CDR3 protein: CSVEDQMNTEAFF
CDR3 length: 14; V gene: TRBV4-2; clone size: once; J gene: TRBJ2-7; D gene: TRBD1; CDR3 DNA: TGTGCCAGCAGCCAAGGACAGGGGACCTACGAGCAGTACTTC; CDR3 protein: CASSQGQGTYEQYF
CDR3 length: 18; V gene: TRBV5-4; clone size: .; J gene: TRBJ2-3; D gene: TRBD2; CDR3 DNA: TGTGCCAGCAGCTCCATGCCGCCTAGCGGGACAAACACAGATACGCAGTATTTT; CDR3 protein: CASSSMPPSGTNTDTQYF